One and the same sample provided the 19 T cell receptor beta chains below, sequenced in a study of somatic mutations in cytotoxic T cells in rheumatoid arthritis. TCRdb's copy holds only in-frame clones and misses some; the assay was immunoSEQ multiplex PCR. Found here are about 15,000 clones, about 83% of them singletons; the top ten hold about 22%. Sequencing used CD8+ T cells sorted from blood. The receptors derive from an adult with rheumatoid arthritis.

This CDR3 reads CASSLDPTGVVSSYEQYF. As DNA, the CDR3 is TGCGCCAGCAGCTTGGACCCGACAGGGGTGGTTAGCTCCTACGAGCAGTACTTC. The chain has TRBV5-1 and TRBJ2-7, with TRBD1 matching 8 bases. The V gene's germline CDR1 is SGHRS and CDR2 YFSETQ. The V and J ends lost 0 bases and 0 bases, in that order; junction bases with no gene match: 11. CDR3 length: 18 amino acids. Combining the CDR3 with reference TRBV5-1 and TRBJ2-7 gives the whole variable domain KAGVTQTPRYLIKTRGQQVTLSCSPISGHRSVSWYQQTPGQGLQFLFEYFSETQRNKGNFPGRFSGRQFSNSRSEMNVSTLELGDSALYLCASSLDPTGVVSSYEQYFGPGTRLTVT.

This chain joins TRBV6-5 and TRBJ2-7; D is uncertain. Germline CDR1 MNHEY, CDR2 SVGAGI. With 1 base removed from V and 5 bases from J, the gap between germline ends came to 3 bases. The CDR3 runs 11 residues. For the CDR3, the DNA is TGTGCCAGCAGTTACTTCCACGAGCAGTACTTC. Translating it yields CASSYFHEQYF.

The V and J genes are TRBV6-1 and TRBJ1-1; D call uncertain. V was clipped by 7 bases and J by 1 base, with 7 bases between them. CDR1 is MNHNS, CDR2 SASEGT, per germline. CDR3 size: 12 residues. The CDR3: CASTPGNTEAFF. CDR3 DNA sequence: TGTGCCAGCACGCCGGGGAACACTGAAGCTTTCTTT.

This clone was seen only a few times. This chain joins TRBV6-1 and TRBJ1-1, with D maybe TRBD1 (5 bases). The CDR3 is made up of 15 amino acids. Trimming took 7 bases from V and 4 from J, leaving 19 bases between them. Germline CDR1 MNHNS, CDR2 SASEGT. CDR3 loop: CASNHLGGEATEAFF. The CDR3 coding sequence is TGTGCCAGCAACCACCTGGGGGGTGAGGCCACTGAAGCTTTCTTT.

This clone occurred once. The chain combines TRBV13 with TRBJ1-5; possibly TRBD1 for D (6 bases). This CDR3 comprises 14 residues. Trimming cost V 5 bases and J 4 bases, with 12 bases left between them. Germline CDR1 reads PRHDT; CDR2 reads FYEKMQ (reference sequence). The chain's CDR3 is CASSPGQSNQPQHF. The CDR3 region has the DNA TGTGCCAGCAGCCCTGGACAGAGTAATCAGCCCCAGCATTTT.

The chain combines TRBV7-9 with TRBJ1-1; D is unresolved. From germline, CDR1 is SEHNR and CDR2 FQNEAQ (reference sequence). CDR3 length: 11 residues. V shed 1 base and J shed 9 bases, with 6 bases lying between them. The CDR3 bases are TGTGCCAGCAGCTTAGACGACAAAGCTTTCTTT. This gives the protein CASSLDDKAFF.

The chain is built from TRBV13 and TRBJ2-5; D not certain. Trimming left V 3 bases short and J 5 bases short, with 7 bases between. This CDR3 is built from 12 residues. CDR1 is PRHDT, CDR2 FYEKMQ, per germline (reference sequence). CDR3 sequence (DNA): TGTGCCAGCAGCTTGCGAAGGGAGACCCAGTACTTC. Translating gives CASSLRRETQYF.

This clone was seen a few times. The rearrangement uses TRBV7-8 and TRBJ2-7; no clear D. V lost 4 bases, J lost 2 bases, and 3 bases lay in between. This CDR3 spans 11 amino acids. Germline CDR1 reads SGHVS; CDR2 reads FQNEAQ. The CDR3 DNA follows: TGTGCCAGCAGCTGGACCTACGAGCAGTACTTC. This gives the protein CASSWTYEQYF.

The CDR3: CASSPLGQAYSGANVLTF. The CDR3 DNA reads as TGCGCCAGCAGCCCGTTAGGACAGGCCTACTCTGGGGCCAACGTCCTGACTTTC. V is TRBV5-1 and J is TRBJ2-6; 7 bases are a match to TRBD1. V trimming: 4 bases; J trimming: 0 bases; junction bases outside the gene matches: 10. From germline, CDR1 is SGHRS and CDR2 YFSETQ. This CDR3 region has 18 residues.

V gene TRBV27 combines with J gene TRBJ2-7; 8 nucleotides agree with TRBD1. CDR3 length: 15 residues. Germline values: CDR1 MNHEY, CDR2 SMNVEV (reference sequence). With 0 bases clipped from V and 5 bases from J, the junction kept 6 bases outside the gene matches. The CDR3 coding sequence is TGTGCCAGCAGTTTATCGCCCAGGGGGCTGAACGAGCAGTACTTC. Protein product: CASSLSPRGLNEQYF.

The chain has TRBV28 and TRBJ2-3; 15 bases align to TRBD2. CDR1 is MDHEN and CDR2 is SYDVKM in the germline V gene. The CDR3 is 18 residues long. With 6 bases clipped from V and 4 bases from J, the junction kept 11 bases outside the gene matches. CDR3 nucleotides: TGTGCCAGCAGCCCCGGGACTAGCGGGAGGTATGGGGCAGATACGCAGTATTTT. Amino acids: CASSPGTSGRYGADTQYF.

The genes are TRBV6-1 and TRBJ2-3; 9 bases are a match to TRBD2. V gave up 1 base and J gave up 1 base; unmatched junction bases: 3. Germline V gives CDR1 MNHNS, CDR2 SASEGT. The CDR3 length is 16 residues. The CDR3 sequence: CASSEEAGGGTDTQYF. DNA for the CDR3: TGTGCCAGCAGTGAAGAGGCGGGAGGGGGCACAGATACGCAGTATTTT.

The sample holds a few counts of this clone. The V gene is TRBV19, the J gene TRBJ2-7; D tentatively fits TRBD1 or TRBD2 (5 bases each). The CDR3 has 13 amino acids. V lost 3 bases and J 4 bases, leaving 10 bases between the germline ends. Germline CDR1 LNHDA, CDR2 SQIVND (reference sequence). CDR3 DNA: TGTGCCAGTAGTATTGGGACCCCATACGAGCAGTACTTC. This sequence encodes CASSIGTPYEQYF.

This clone has more than one count but fewer than ten. This chain joins TRBV5-1 and TRBJ2-1; TRBD2 aligns across 7 bases. The CDR3 sequence is 17 residues long. V gave up 2 bases and J gave up 8 bases; unmatched junction bases: 16. The germline gives CDR1 SGHRS, CDR2 YFSETQ. The CDR3 coding sequence is TGCGCCAGCAGCTTCTCGGGGAGGACTAGGGCACTCTATGAGCAGTTCTTC. It is translated as CASSFSGRTRALYEQFF.

The rearrangement uses TRBV6-6 and TRBJ2-7, with D possibly TRBD2 on 5 matching bases. The germline V and J ends were trimmed by 3 bases and 5 bases, with 8 bases remaining between them. There are 12 residues in the CDR3. The germline gives CDR1 MNHNY, CDR2 SVGAGI (reference sequence). CDR3 loop: CASSYRGDEQYF. DNA for the CDR3: TGTGCCAGCAGTTATCGGGGAGACGAGCAGTACTTC.

This chain uses TRBV7-3 with TRBJ2-1; no reliable D call. The germline V gene has CDR1 SGHTA and CDR2 FQGTGA. The CDR3 has 14 residues. V lost 5 bases to trimming and J lost 0 bases, with 8 bases between them. CDR3: CASSPMGSYNEQFF. The CDR3 coding sequence is TGTGCCAGCAGCCCCATGGGCTCCTACAATGAGCAGTTCTTC.

The chain is built from TRBV19 and TRBJ2-7, with TRBD2 as a possible D gene (6 bases). This CDR3 is built from 14 residues. Trimming shortened V by 4 bases and J by 5 bases, and 15 bases separated the two germline ends. CDR1 and CDR2 from the germline V gene are LNHDA and SQIVND (reference sequence). The CDR3 sequence: CASSTGATSHEQYF. For the CDR3, the DNA is TGTGCCAGTAGTACCGGGGCTACTAGCCACGAGCAGTACTTC.

The V and J genes are TRBV7-3 and TRBJ2-1; TRBD2 matches at 10 bases. Losses at the gene ends were 2 bases for V and 3 bases for J; bases not matched to a gene: 10. Germline loops: CDR1 SGHTA, CDR2 FQGTGA. CDR3 size: 18 residues. CDR3: CASSLGLAGATIYNEQFF. CDR3 sequence (DNA): TGTGCCAGCAGCTTAGGCCTAGCGGGAGCGACTATCTACAATGAGCAGTTCTTC.

The chain recombines TRBV19 with TRBJ2-1; TRBD2 might be the D (5 bases). Trimming stripped 1 base from V and 3 bases from J, with 16 bases between. Germline loops: CDR1 LNHDA, CDR2 SQIVND (reference sequence). This CDR3 comprises 17 residues. The CDR3: CASSIGAGRGLYNEQFF. DNA of the CDR3: TGTGCCAGTAGTATAGGGGCGGGTCGAGGGCTCTACAATGAGCAGTTCTTC.